This record looks at one T cell receptor beta chain sequence and its context. This entry comes from a study of OX40 agonist ivuxolimab in advanced cancers. Autoimmune disease history or systemic immunosuppression meant exclusion. This CDR3 spans 12 amino acids. Germline V gene data show CDR1 as ENHRY and CDR2 as SYGVKD. V was cut by 6 bases and J by 5 bases, with 11 bases left in between. Sequencing used immunoSEQ multiplex PCR; TCRdb keeps in-frame clones, though not all of them. The sample shows around 63,000 clones, about nine tenths of them seen only once. The sequenced sample was CD4+ or CD8+ T cells sorted from blood, obtained in a trial of the OX40 agonist ivuxolimab. The receptor's source is an adult with an advanced solid tumor such as melanoma, head and neck, liver or kidney cancer. This chain links TRBV10-3 with TRBJ2-7, with unresolved D. The CDR3 loop reads CAIRDLVDEQYF. The CDR3 DNA reads TGTGCCATCAGGGATCTGGTGGACGAGCAGTACTTC.